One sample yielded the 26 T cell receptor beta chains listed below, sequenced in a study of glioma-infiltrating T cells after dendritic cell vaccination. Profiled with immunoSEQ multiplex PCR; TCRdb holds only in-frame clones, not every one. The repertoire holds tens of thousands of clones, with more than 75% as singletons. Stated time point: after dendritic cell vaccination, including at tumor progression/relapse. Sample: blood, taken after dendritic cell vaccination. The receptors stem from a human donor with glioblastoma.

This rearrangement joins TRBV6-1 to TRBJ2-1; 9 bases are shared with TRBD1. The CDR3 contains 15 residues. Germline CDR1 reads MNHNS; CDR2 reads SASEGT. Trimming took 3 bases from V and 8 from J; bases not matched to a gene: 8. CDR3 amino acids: CASSEGTGFSHEQFF. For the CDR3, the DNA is TGTGCCAGCAGTGAGGGGACAGGGTTCTCTCATGAGCAGTTCTTC.

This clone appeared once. The CDR3 loop reads CASSLPDRVDEQYF. DNA for the CDR3: TGCGCCAGCAGCCTGCCCGACAGGGTTGACGAGCAGTACTTC. This chain uses TRBV5-1 with TRBJ2-7; TRBD1 aligns across 7 bases. Trimming cost V 4 bases and J 5 bases; bases outside gene matches: 9. This CDR3 has 14 residues. Germline lookup yields CDR1 SGHRS and CDR2 YFSETQ.

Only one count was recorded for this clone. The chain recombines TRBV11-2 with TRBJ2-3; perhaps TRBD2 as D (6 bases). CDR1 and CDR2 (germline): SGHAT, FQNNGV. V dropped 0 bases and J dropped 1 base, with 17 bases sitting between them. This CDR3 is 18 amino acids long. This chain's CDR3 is CASSLEGVAAYGTDTQYF. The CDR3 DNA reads TGTGCCAGCAGCTTAGAGGGGGTAGCGGCCTATGGCACAGATACGCAGTATTTT.

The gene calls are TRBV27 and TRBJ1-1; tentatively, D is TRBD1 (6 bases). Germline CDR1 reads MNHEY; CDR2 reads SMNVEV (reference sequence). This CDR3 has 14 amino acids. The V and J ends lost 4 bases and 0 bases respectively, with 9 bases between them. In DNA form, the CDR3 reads TGTGCCAGCAGTTCGGGACATTTGAACACTGAAGCTTTCTTT. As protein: CASSSGHLNTEAFF.

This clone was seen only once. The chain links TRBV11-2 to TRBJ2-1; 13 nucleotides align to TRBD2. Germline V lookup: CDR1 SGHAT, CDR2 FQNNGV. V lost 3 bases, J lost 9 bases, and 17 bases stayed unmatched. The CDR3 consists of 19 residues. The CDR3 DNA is TGTGCCAGCAGCTTGGGTCTTAACTGGGGACTAGCGGGGAGTAGTGAGCAGTTCTTC. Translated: CASSLGLNWGLAGSSEQFF.

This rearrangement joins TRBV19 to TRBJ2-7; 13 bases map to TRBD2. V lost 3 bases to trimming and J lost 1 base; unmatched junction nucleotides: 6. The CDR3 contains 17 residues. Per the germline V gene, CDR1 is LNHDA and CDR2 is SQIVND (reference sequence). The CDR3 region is CASSIGGTSGNSYEQYF. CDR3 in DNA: TGTGCCAGTAGTATCGGGGGGACTAGCGGGAATTCCTACGAGCAGTACTTC.

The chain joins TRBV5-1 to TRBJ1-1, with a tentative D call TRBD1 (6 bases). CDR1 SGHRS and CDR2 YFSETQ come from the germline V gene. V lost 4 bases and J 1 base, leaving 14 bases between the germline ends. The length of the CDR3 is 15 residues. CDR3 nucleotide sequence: TGCGCCAGCAGCATCTACGGGACACCGAACACTGAAGCTTTCTTT. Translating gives CASSIYGTPNTEAFF. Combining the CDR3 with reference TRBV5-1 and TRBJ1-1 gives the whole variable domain KAGVTQTPRYLIKTRGQQVTLSCSPISGHRSVSWYQQTPGQGLQFLFEYFSETQRNKGNFPGRFSGRQFSNSRSEMNVSTLELGDSALYLCASSIYGTPNTEAFFGQGTRLTVV.

CDR3 protein: CASSGGTPPYEQYF. Written as DNA, the CDR3 is TGTGCCAGCAGCGGGGGGACGCCGCCCTACGAGCAGTACTTC. The chain couples TRBV7-9 to TRBJ2-7, with a tentative D call TRBD2 (6 bases). Per germline, CDR1 SEHNR and CDR2 FQNEAQ (reference sequence). V was clipped by 5 bases and J by 2 bases, with 13 bases between them. The CDR3 spans 14 residues. The full variable domain, in which reference TRBV7-9 and TRBJ2-7 provide the parts outside the CDR3, is DTGVSQNPRHKITKRGQNVTFRCDPISEHNRLYWYRQTLGQGPEFLTYFQNEAQLEKSRLLSDRFSAERPKGSFSTLEIQRTEQGDSAMYLCASSGGTPPYEQYFGPGTRLTVT.

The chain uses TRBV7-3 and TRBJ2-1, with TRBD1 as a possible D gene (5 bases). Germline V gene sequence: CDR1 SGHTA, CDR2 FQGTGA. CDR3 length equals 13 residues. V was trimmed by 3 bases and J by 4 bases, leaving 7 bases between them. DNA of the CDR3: TGTGCCAGCAGCTTTACAGGATACAATGAGCAGTTCTTC. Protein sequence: CASSFTGYNEQFF.

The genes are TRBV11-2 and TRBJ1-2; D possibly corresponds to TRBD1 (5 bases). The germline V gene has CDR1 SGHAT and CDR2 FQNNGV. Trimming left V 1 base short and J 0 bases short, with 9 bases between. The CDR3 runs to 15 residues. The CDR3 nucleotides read TGTGCCAGCAGCTTAGGGGGCATAACTAACTATGGCTACACCTTC. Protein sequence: CASSLGGITNYGYTF.

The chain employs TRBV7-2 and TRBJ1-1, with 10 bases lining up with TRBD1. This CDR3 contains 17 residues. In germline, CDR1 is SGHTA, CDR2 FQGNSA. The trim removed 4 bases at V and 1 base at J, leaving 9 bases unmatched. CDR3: CASSSLDRGLRNTEAFF. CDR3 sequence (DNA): TGTGCCAGCAGCTCGCTGGACAGGGGGTTGAGGAACACTGAAGCTTTCTTT.

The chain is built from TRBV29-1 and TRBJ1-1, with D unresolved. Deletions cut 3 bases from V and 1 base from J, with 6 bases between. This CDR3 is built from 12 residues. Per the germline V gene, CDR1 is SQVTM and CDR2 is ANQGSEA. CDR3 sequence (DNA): TGCAGCGTTGAGAGGGAGAACACTGAAGCTTTCTTT. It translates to CSVERENTEAFF.

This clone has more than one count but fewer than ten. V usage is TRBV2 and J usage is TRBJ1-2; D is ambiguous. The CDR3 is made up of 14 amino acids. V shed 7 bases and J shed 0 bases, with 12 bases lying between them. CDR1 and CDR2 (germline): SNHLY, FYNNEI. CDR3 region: CASTMAGTNYGYTF. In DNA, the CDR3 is TGTGCCAGCACGATGGCAGGAACTAACTATGGCTACACCTTC.

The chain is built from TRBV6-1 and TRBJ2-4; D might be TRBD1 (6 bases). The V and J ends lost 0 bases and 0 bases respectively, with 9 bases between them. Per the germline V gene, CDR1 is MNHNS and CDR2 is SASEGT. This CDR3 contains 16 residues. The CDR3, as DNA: TGTGCCAGCAGTGAAGCGGGGGCCATAGCCAAAAACATTCAGTACTTC. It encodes CASSEAGAIAKNIQYF.

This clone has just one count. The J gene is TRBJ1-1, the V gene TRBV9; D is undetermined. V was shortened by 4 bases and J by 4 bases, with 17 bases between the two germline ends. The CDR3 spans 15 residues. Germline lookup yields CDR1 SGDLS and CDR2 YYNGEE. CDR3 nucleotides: TGTGCCAGCAGCCCCCGGACTGGAATTGGCACTGAAGCTTTCTTT. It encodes CASSPRTGIGTEAFF.

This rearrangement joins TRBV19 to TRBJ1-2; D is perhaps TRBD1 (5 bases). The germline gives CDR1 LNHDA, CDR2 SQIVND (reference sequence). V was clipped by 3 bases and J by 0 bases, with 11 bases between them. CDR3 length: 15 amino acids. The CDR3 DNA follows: TGTGCCAGTAGTATTTGGGGCACTCCTAACTATGGCTACACCTTC. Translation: CASSIWGTPNYGYTF.

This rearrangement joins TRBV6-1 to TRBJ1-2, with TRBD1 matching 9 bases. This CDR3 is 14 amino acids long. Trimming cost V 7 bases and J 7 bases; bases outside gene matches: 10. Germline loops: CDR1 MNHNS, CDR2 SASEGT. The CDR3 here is CASTKDRGNRGYTF. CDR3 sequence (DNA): TGTGCCAGCACTAAGGACAGGGGTAATCGTGGCTACACCTTC.

CDR3 sequence reads: CASSRGTANTEAFF. In nucleotides, the CDR3 is TGTGCCAGCAGCCGAGGGACAGCGAACACTGAAGCTTTCTTT. The chain links TRBV5-4 to TRBJ1-1, with TRBD1 matching 7 bases. The CDR3 is 14 amino acids. The junction had 4 bases not matched to a gene; V was cut back by 4 bases and J by 1 base. Germline lookup yields CDR1 SGHNT and CDR2 YYREEE (reference sequence).

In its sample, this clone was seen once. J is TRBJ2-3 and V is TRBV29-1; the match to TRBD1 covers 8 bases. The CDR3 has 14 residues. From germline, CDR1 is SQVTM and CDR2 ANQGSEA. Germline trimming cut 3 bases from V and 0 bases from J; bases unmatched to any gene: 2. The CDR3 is CSVERQGSTDTQYF. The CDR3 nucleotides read TGCAGCGTTGAGCGACAGGGGAGCACAGATACGCAGTATTTT.

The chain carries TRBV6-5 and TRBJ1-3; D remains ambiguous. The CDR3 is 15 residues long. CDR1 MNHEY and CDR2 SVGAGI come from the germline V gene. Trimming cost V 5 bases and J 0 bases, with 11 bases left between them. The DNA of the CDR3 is TGTGCCAGCAGTGTCCTCCGGGGCTCTGGAAACACCATATATTTT. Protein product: CASSVLRGSGNTIYF.

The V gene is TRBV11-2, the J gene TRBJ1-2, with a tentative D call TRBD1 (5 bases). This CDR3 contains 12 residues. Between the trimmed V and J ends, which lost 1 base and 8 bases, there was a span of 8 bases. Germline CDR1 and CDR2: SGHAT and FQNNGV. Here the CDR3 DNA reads TGTGCCAGCAGCTTAGGCAGGGTAGGCTACACCTTC. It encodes CASSLGRVGYTF.

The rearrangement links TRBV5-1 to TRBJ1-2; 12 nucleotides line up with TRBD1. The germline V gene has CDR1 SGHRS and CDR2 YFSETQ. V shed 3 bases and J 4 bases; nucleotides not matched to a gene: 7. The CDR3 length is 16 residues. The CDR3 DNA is TGCGCCAGCAGCTCGGGACAGGGGGCTGAGAGCTATGGCTACACCTTC. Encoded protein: CASSSGQGAESYGYTF.

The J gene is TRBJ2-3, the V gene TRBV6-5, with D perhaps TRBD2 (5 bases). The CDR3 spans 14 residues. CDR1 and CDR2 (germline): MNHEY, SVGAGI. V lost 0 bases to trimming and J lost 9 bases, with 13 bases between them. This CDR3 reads CASSYSNPSGTQYF. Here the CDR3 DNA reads TGTGCCAGCAGTTACTCGAACCCAAGCGGCACGCAGTATTTT.

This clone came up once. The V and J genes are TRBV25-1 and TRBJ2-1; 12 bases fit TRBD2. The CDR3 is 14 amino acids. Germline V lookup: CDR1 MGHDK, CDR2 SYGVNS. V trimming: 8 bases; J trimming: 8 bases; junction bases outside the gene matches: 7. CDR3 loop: CASQLAGGLDEQFF. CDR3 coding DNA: TGTGCCAGCCAACTAGCGGGGGGCCTCGATGAGCAGTTCTTC.

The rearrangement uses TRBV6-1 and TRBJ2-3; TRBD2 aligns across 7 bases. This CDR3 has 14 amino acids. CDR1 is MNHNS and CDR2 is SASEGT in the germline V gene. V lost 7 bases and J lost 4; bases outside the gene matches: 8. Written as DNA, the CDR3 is TGTGCCAGCACGGACGCAAGCGGGGCAGATACGCAGTATTTT. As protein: CASTDASGADTQYF.

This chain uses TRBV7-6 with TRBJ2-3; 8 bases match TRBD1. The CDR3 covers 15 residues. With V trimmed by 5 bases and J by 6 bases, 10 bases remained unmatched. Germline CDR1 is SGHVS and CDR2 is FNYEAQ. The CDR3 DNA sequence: TGTGCCAGCAGCCCCGCGACAGGGGCCCCCGATACGCAGTATTTT. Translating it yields CASSPATGAPDTQYF.